This T cell receptor (beta chain) is drawn from a study of T cell responses to AZD1222 COVID-19 vaccine. Study summary: Whether given at about 4 or about 12 weeks, second doses were pooled. Overall study findings and caveats: Clonal diversity was possibly underestimated, and white British individuals and females predominated among donors. Spike-specific TCR breadth and depth went up after people got two AZD1222 doses.

Per the germline V gene, CDR1 is DFQATT and CDR2 is SNEGSKA (reference sequence). V shed 3 bases, J shed 6 bases, and the junction held 8 bases outside the gene matches. The CDR3 covers 15 residues. Notes on this clone: Its specificity is unknown.

Sequenced by immunoSEQ multiplex PCR; TCRdb stores in-frame clones only, minus some. The sample carries about 120,000 clones, around nine tenths recorded once. This receptor was obtained from an adult in good health. This chain links TRBV20-1 with TRBJ1-1, with 12 positions matching TRBD1. The material was peripheral blood, obtained on day 0 of AZD1222 vaccination. CDR3 bases: TGCAGTGCTAGTGAACTGGGACAGGGGGCTTCTGAAGCTTTCTTT. This encodes CSASELGQGASEAFF.